These 8 T cell receptor beta chains originate from one sample sequenced in a study of T cell responses to AZD1222 COVID-19 vaccine (dated by TCRdb to the early 2020s). Preparation of the library involved the immunoSEQ multiplex PCR assay. TCRdb took over this immuneACCESS table, retaining in-frame rearrangements with V and J assigned. Such tables are incomplete; in checked studies, under half of the missing clones stem from an unresolved V gene, and the remainder is unexplained. Recorded for this sample are about 150,000 clones; over 80% of them occurred a single time. The ten most abundant clones make up roughly 9.1% of the sample. Read against the paper, the sample's time point label means: about 28 days (+/-7) after the second vaccine dose. The starting material was peripheral blood, obtained 28 days after the second AZD1222 dose. Receptors were obtained from an adult who received the AZD1222 COVID-19 vaccine.

The chain employs TRBV19 and TRBJ2-3; 12 positions agree with TRBD2. Germline V gives CDR1 LNHDA, CDR2 SQIVND (reference sequence). The junction had 6 bases not matched to a gene; V was cut back by 8 bases and J by 3 bases. The CDR3 sequence is 15 residues long. The CDR3: CASGDGLAGTDTQYF. CDR3 DNA sequence: TGTGCCAGTGGAGACGGACTAGCGGGAACAGATACGCAGTATTTT.

The sample holds a few counts of this clone. This rearrangement joins TRBV4-1 to TRBJ1-5; unclear D gene. CDR3 length equals 15 residues. Germline V gene sequence: CDR1 MGHRA, CDR2 YSYEKL. V dropped 3 bases and J dropped 7 bases, with 16 bases sitting between them. The DNA of the CDR3 is TGCGCCAGCAGCCAGATTACATACGGGGTACAGCCCCAGCATTTT. It codes for CASSQITYGVQPQHF.

V is TRBV6-5 and J is TRBJ2-2; 9 bases line up with TRBD2. V lost 10 bases to trimming and J lost 1 base; unmatched junction nucleotides: 7. The CDR3 is 15 amino acids. The V gene's germline CDR1 is MNHEY and CDR2 SVGAGI. The CDR3 sequence is CATSMTSGNTGELFF. CDR3 nucleotides: TGTGCCACCTCGATGACTAGCGGGAACACCGGGGAGCTGTTTTTT.

J is TRBJ1-2 and V is TRBV6-2 or TRBV6-3; the D gene is possibly TRBD1 (6 bases). V dropped 2 bases and J dropped 4 bases, with 20 bases sitting between them. The CDR3 has 17 residues. Germline CDR1 reads MNHEY; CDR2 reads SVGEGT. The chain's CDR3 is CASSYTLGGADGYGYTF. The CDR3 bases are TGTGCCAGCAGTTACACCCTCGGGGGGGCCGATGGCTATGGCTACACCTTC.

This chain joins TRBV5-1 and TRBJ2-1; 14 positions match TRBD2. Germline V lookup: CDR1 SGHRS, CDR2 YFSETQ. J gave up 6 bases and V 3 bases, and 8 bases lay outside the gene matches. CDR3 size: 17 residues. The CDR3 region is CASSSHWTSGRPNEQFF. The DNA of the CDR3 is TGCGCCAGCAGCTCCCACTGGACTAGCGGGAGGCCCAATGAGCAGTTCTTC. Full variable domain (remainder filled in from reference TRBV5-1 and TRBJ2-1): KAGVTQTPRYLIKTRGQQVTLSCSPISGHRSVSWYQQTPGQGLQFLFEYFSETQRNKGNFPGRFSGRQFSNSRSEMNVSTLELGDSALYLCASSSHWTSGRPNEQFFGPGTRLTVL.

The chain employs TRBV10-3 and TRBJ1-5, with 7 bases that match TRBD1. Trimming at V came to 3 bases and at J to 5 bases, leaving 4 bases not matched to a gene. The germline gives CDR1 ENHRY, CDR2 SYGVKD. The CDR3 spans 14 residues. In DNA form, the CDR3 reads TGTGCCATCAGTGACAGGGGGGGGGATCAGCCCCAGCATTTT. Protein product: CAISDRGGDQPQHF.

The chain employs TRBV6-2 or TRBV6-3 and TRBJ2-1; 8 bases agree with TRBD2. Per germline, CDR1 MNHEY and CDR2 SVGEGT. V dropped 5 bases and J dropped 10; count of bases not matched to a gene: 7. This CDR3 has 13 amino acids. The CDR3 loop reads CASSTGTRGEQFF. The CDR3 region has the DNA TGTGCCAGCAGTACCGGGACTAGAGGCGAGCAGTTCTTC.

Here the CDR3 reads CASRELAGVGTGELFF. In DNA, the CDR3 is TGTGCCAGTAGGGAACTAGCGGGAGTCGGGACCGGGGAGCTGTTTTTT. J is TRBJ2-2 and V is TRBV19, with 11 positions matching TRBD2. Germline V CDR1 and CDR2: LNHDA, SQIVND (reference sequence). CDR3 length: 16 amino acids. With 6 bases clipped from V and 5 bases from J, the junction kept 8 bases outside the gene matches.